The clone carrying this T cell receptor beta chain was found a few times. Its antigen remains unknown. Reverse transcription of all isolated RNA meant that expressed TCRB transcripts were sequenced. Data came from immunoSEQ multiplex PCR; TCRdb stores just in-frame clones and leaves some out. The sample has just over 150,000 clones, 11% seen once. The data were taken from a study of beta chain features in type 1 diabetes. Study-wide results and limits: Fewer junction insertions and more nucleotide deletions appeared in type 1 diabetes patients. cDNA-based sequencing might over-represent cells highly expressing TCR.

Sorting of CD4+ naive, central memory, regulatory and stem cell-like memory cells was performed via CD45RO/CCR7/CD25/CD127/CD95/CD27. Each sorted fraction was over 95% pure. V lost 2 bases, J lost 7 bases, and 9 bases stayed unmatched. CDR1 and CDR2 from the germline V gene are SGHRS and YFSETQ. This CDR3 contains 15 residues. J is TRBJ2-7 and V is TRBV5-1; 10 bases fit TRBD2. Sequencing was carried out using central memory CD4+ T cells from blood. The source is a man in his late teens or twenties in good health. Here the CDR3 reads CASSFGLAGALEQYF. The CDR3 DNA follows: TGCGCCAGCAGCTTCGGGCTAGCGGGAGCCTTGGAGCAGTACTTC.